A selection of T cell receptor beta chains follows, all from one sample in a study of T-cell reconstitution after alpha-beta-depleted transplantation in children. TCRdb reanalysed the PCR reads using MiXCR and keeps one entry per CDR3 protein. The table shows around 380,000 distinct CDR3 sequences, with roughly a tenth occurring only once. Material: PBMCs from the stem cell graft donor, obtained from the stem cell graft. These receptors were collected from a human donor who donated a stem cell graft to a child with acute myeloid leukemia. Both conserved end residues are part of each CDR3. D genes are given only for firm matches. Clone size is shown for a subset of rows, as once, few, many or a class of expanded clone.

abundance,j_gene,d_gene,v_gene,CDR3nt,CDR3aa
many,TRBJ1-4,-,TRBV5-1,TGCGCCAGCAGCTTGGAAGAGGGTGCCAGTGAAAAACTGTTTTTT,CASSLEEGASEKLFF
-,TRBJ2-2,TRBD1,TRBV6-1,TGTGCCAGCTCCAGGGGGTCGGACACCGGGGAGCTGTTTTTT,CASSRGSDTGELFF
-,TRBJ2-1,-,TRBV19,TGTGCCAGTAGTATAACGAGTAGGTCGGAAGAGCAGTTCTTC,CASSITSRSEEQFF
few,TRBJ2-2,-,TRBV9,TGTGCCAGCAGCGTAGCCACAGGGTCGCACACCGGGGAGCTGTTTTTT,CASSVATGSHTGELFF
many,TRBJ2-5,TRBD2,TRBV12-3/TRBV12-4,TGTGCCAGCAGTTTCCGCCTAGCGGGGCAAGAGACCCAGTACTTC,CASSFRLAGQETQYF
few,TRBJ1-2,-,TRBV29-1,TGCAGCGTTGAAGACCCCCGGGAGATAGCCCTTGGCTACACCTTC,CSVEDPREIALGYTF
-,TRBJ2-1,-,TRBV4-2,TGTGCCAGCAGCCAAGATCCCCAGCATGAGCAGTTCTTC,CASSQDPQHEQFF
-,TRBJ1-4,-,TRBV7-2,TGTGCCAGCAGCCGATTGGATGAAAAACTGTTTTTT,CASSRLDEKLFF
many,TRBJ1-4,-,TRBV29-1,TGCAGCGTTCTGCTTAGTGTTTCCAATGAAAAACTGTTTTTT,CSVLLSVSNEKLFF
many,TRBJ2-2,-,TRBV7-3,TGTGCCAGCAGCTTAACTAGCGGCACCGGGGAGCTGTTTTTT,CASSLTSGTGELFF
many,TRBJ1-4,-,TRBV6-1,TGTGCCAGCAGTGCCGCGCCGGGGACGGGCAATGAAAAACTGTTTTTT,CASSAAPGTGNEKLFF
few,TRBJ2-3,TRBD2,TRBV3-1,TGTGCCAGCGCCAGGACTAGCGGGAGCCCCGAGACGCAGTATTTT,CASARTSGSPETQYF
few,TRBJ1-1,-,TRBV4-2,TGTGCCAGCAGCCAAGATCCCGGGGCTGAAGCTTTCTTT,CASSQDPGAEAFF
few,TRBJ2-1,TRBD2,TRBV4-3,TGCGCCAGCAGCCGGGAACTAGCGGGAGGATACAATGAGCAGTTCTTC,CASSRELAGGYNEQFF
few,TRBJ2-7,-,TRBV20-1,TGCAGTGCTAGAGTTGAGGGCTACCGATACGAGCAGTACTTC,CSARVEGYRYEQYF
few,TRBJ2-5,-,TRBV25-1,TGTGCCAGCTCCGGGCAGAAGCTTCAAGAGACCCAGTACTTC,CASSGQKLQETQYF
few,TRBJ2-5,TRBD2,TRBV29-1,TGCAGCGTTGAAGCGGGATCTAGCGGGGCCTTACAAGAGACCCAGTACTTC,CSVEAGSSGALQETQYF
once,TRBJ2-3,-,TRBV11-2,TGTGCCAGCAGCGTGCCGAGCGTGGGGAAAGAATTT,CASSVPSVGKEF
many,TRBJ2-1,-,TRBV4-3,TGCGCCAGCAGCCAAGATATAAGACGACACAATGAGCAGTTCTTC,CASSQDIRRHNEQFF
-,TRBJ2-1,-,TRBV5-1,TGCGCCAGCAGCTTGATGGGAGAAAATGAGCAGTTCTTC,CASSLMGENEQFF